The rows below give T cell receptor beta chains drawn from one sample of a study of T and B cells in COVID-19 patients. TCRdb reprocessed the multiplex PCR reads with MiXCR, giving one entry per CDR3 protein. The sample contains fewer than 6,500 distinct CDR3 sequences, about 20% of which appear only once. Sample: blood. The source of these receptors is a human donor who had recovered from COVID-19. Each CDR3 is given with its conserved first and last residue. D genes are given only for firm matches. Clone size is not always given. Where it is, it says once, few, many or a class for expanded clones.

>TRBV28|TRBJ2-7|NA|NA
TGTGCCAGCAGTTTCCCCCCGAGGGGGAGGTACGAGCAGTACTTC
CASSFPPRGRYEQYF
>TRBV20-1|TRBJ1-6|few|NA
TGCAGTGCTATTGGGCAGATTAATTCACCCCTCCACTTT
CSAIGQINSPLHF
>TRBV20-1|TRBJ2-2|NA|NA
TGCAGTGCCCAGACTAACTCGTTCACCGGGGAGCTGTTTTTT
CSAQTNSFTGELFF
>TRBV4-1|TRBJ2-7|NA|NA
TGCGCCAGCAGCCAGAGGTCGCAGGGATCCTACGAGCAGTACTTC
CASSQRSQGSYEQYF
>TRBV4-3|TRBJ2-2|NA|TRBD1
TGCGCCAGCAGCCAGAGGGCTGTCGGGACAGGGGGTCGAGATGGGGAGCTGTTTTTT
CASSQRAVGTGGRDGELFF
>TRBV12-3/TRBV12-4|TRBJ2-1|few|NA
TGTGCCAGCAGTTTTCTCGGGAACTACTACAATGAGCAGTTCTTC
CASSFLGNYYNEQFF
>TRBV12-3/TRBV12-4|TRBJ1-5|many|TRBD1
TGTGCCAGCAGTGTGACAGGGGATAGCAATCAGCCCCAGCATTTT
CASSVTGDSNQPQHF
>TRBV13|TRBJ2-1|medium-sized|TRBD2
TGTGCCAGCAGCCCCCCAAGCGGGGGGCCTTACAATGAGCAGTTCTTC
CASSPPSGGPYNEQFF
>TRBV29-1|TRBJ2-5|NA|NA
TGCAGCGTCCCCAGGGGAGAGACCCAGTACTTC
CSVPRGETQYF
>TRBV29-1|TRBJ2-5|NA|TRBD1
TGCAGCGCATCGGGACAGGGGGCAGGAGAGACCCAGTACTTC
CSASGQGAGETQYF
>TRBV20-1|TRBJ2-7|few|NA
TGCAGTGCTAGCATAGCGGACTACGAGCAGTACTTC
CSASIADYEQYF
>TRBV11-2|TRBJ2-7|many|TRBD2
TGTGCCAGCAGCCCTTTGCGGGAGCCGATCTACGAGCAGTACTTC
CASSPLREPIYEQYF
>TRBV19|TRBJ2-1|medium-sized|NA
TGTGCCAGTAGTCAAACTCAGAATGAGCAGTTCTTC
CASSQTQNEQFF
>TRBV19|TRBJ1-1|NA|NA
TGTGCCAGTAGTATTGTAGACAGCACTGAAGCTTTCTTT
CASSIVDSTEAFF
>TRBV20-1|TRBJ1-2|NA|TRBD1
TGCAGTGCTAGAGAACAGGGGGCCGGTGGCTACACCTTC
CSAREQGAGGYTF
>TRBV20-1|TRBJ2-7|NA|NA
TGCAGTGCGGATGCCGGGACTTTTTCCTACGAGCAGTACTTC
CSADAGTFSYEQYF
>TRBV12-3/TRBV12-4|TRBJ2-3|medium-sized|TRBD2
TGTGCCAGCAGCCCCTTAGCGGGGGGCACAGATACGCAGTATTTT
CASSPLAGGTDTQYF
>TRBV6-5|TRBJ1-6|medium-sized|NA
TGTGCCAGCGGGGTGTCAAACTCACCCCTCCACTTT
CASGVSNSPLHF
>TRBV6-1|TRBJ1-6|medium-sized|TRBD1
TGTGCCAGCAGAGAACTCCCAGGGGGTTCACCCCTCCACTTT
CASRELPGGSPLHF
>TRBV6-5|TRBJ2-1|large|NA
TGTGCCAGTGGGGACAATCCCTACAATGAGCAGTTCTTC
CASGDNPYNEQFF
>TRBV6-5|TRBJ2-7|medium-sized|TRBD1
TGTGCCAGCAGTTCCCTTCGGACAGGGTTGGCCTACGAGCAGTACTTC
CASSSLRTGLAYEQYF
>TRBV20-1|TRBJ2-3|few|TRBD2
TGCAGTGCTAGAGGGGCGGGGGGGACGCAGTATTTT
CSARGAGGTQYF
>TRBV15|TRBJ1-5|medium-sized|NA
TGTGCCACCAGCAGAGCGGTCTTCCAGGGAAATCAGCCCCAGCATTTT
CATSRAVFQGNQPQHF
>TRBV5-6|TRBJ1-1|NA|NA
TGTGCCAGCAGCTTAGGGGACCGAAACTCCGCTGAAACTTTCTTT
CASSLGDRNSAETFF
>TRBV4-2|TRBJ1-1|few|NA
TGTGCCAGCAGCCAAGATTTGCGGAACACTGAAGCTTTCTTT
CASSQDLRNTEAFF
>TRBV7-2|TRBJ2-2|medium-sized|NA
TGTGCCAGCAGCTCCTACCTTACGGGGGAGGGGGAGCTGTTTTTT
CASSSYLTGEGELFF
>TRBV6-2/TRBV6-3|TRBJ1-5|few|TRBD1
TGTGCCAGCAGTTACCGGACAGGGAGGGATCAGCCCCAGCATTTT
CASSYRTGRDQPQHF
>TRBV21-1|TRBJ2-1|NA|NA
TGTGCCAGCAGCACCCCCGGGACAGGAGAAGGACACAATGAGCAGTTCTTC
CASSTPGTGEGHNEQFF
>TRBV11-3|TRBJ1-5|NA|NA
TGTGCCAGCAGCTTAAGACAGGACGATCAGCCCCAGCATTTT
CASSLRQDDQPQHF
>TRBV27|TRBJ2-2|medium-sized|NA
TGTGCCAGCAGTTTACCGCTCGGCAGCGCCGGGGAGCTGTTTTTT
CASSLPLGSAGELFF
>TRBV6-6|TRBJ1-2|medium-sized|TRBD1
TGTGCCAGCAAGGGGACAGGGGCAAGATATGGCTACACCTTC
CASKGTGARYGYTF
>TRBV28|TRBJ1-2|few|TRBD1
TGTGCCAGCAGTTTACTCGGACAGGGGGCGGTCTATGGCTACACCTTC
CASSLLGQGAVYGYTF
>TRBV13|TRBJ2-3|medium-sized|TRBD2
TGTGCCAGCAGCCGGACTAGCGGGAGTACAGATACGCAGTATTTT
CASSRTSGSTDTQYF
>TRBV7-2|TRBJ1-4|NA|NA
TGTGCCAGCAGCTTCTCAACTAATGAAAAACTGTTTTTT
CASSFSTNEKLFF
>TRBV12-3/TRBV12-4|TRBJ2-1|many|TRBD2
TGTGCCAGCAGTTTGGGGCTAGCGGGAGGCCTGGGGTTCTTC
CASSLGLAGGLGFF
>TRBV7-3|TRBJ2-5|NA|NA
TGTGCCAGCAGCTTAAGGGGGACGGACCAAGAGACCCAGTACTTC
CASSLRGTDQETQYF
>TRBV19|TRBJ2-7|large|NA
TGTGCCAGTAGTAGAGATTACGGAGCCTACGAGCAGTACTTC
CASSRDYGAYEQYF
>TRBV7-2|TRBJ1-2|few|TRBD1
TGTGCCAGCAGCTTCCGGGACAGATCTTACTATGGCTACACCTTC
CASSFRDRSYYGYTF
>TRBV27|TRBJ2-1|NA|NA
TGTGCCAGCAGCCGGGACTCATTAGGCCCCTACAATGAGCAGTTCTTC
CASSRDSLGPYNEQFF
>TRBV5-1|TRBJ1-2|few|TRBD1
TGCGCCAGCAGTCGGACAGGGGGGGGAAACAATGTCTATGGCTACACCTTC
CASSRTGGGNNVYGYTF
>TRBV15|TRBJ2-7|NA|TRBD1
TGTGCCACCAGCAGAGAGGGGACAGGGAGAGACGAGCAGTACTTC
CATSREGTGRDEQYF
>TRBV20-1|TRBJ2-1|NA|NA
TGCAGTGCTAGAGATTCGACAGCTCGCTCCTACAATGAGCAGTTCTTC
CSARDSTARSYNEQFF
>TRBV18|TRBJ2-7|medium-sized|NA
TGTGCCAGCTCACCCTCAGGGCCCGGGTCCTACGAGCAGTACTTC
CASSPSGPGSYEQYF
>TRBV18|TRBJ2-1|large|NA
TGTGCCAGCTCACCCCACTACAATGAGCAGTTCTTC
CASSPHYNEQFF
>TRBV19|TRBJ2-1|medium-sized|TRBD2
TGTGCCAGTAGTATAGTGCGCCTAGCGGGAGTGAGTAATGAGCAGTTCTTC
CASSIVRLAGVSNEQFF
>TRBV7-9|TRBJ2-1|NA|NA
TGTGCCAGCAGCGAACCGTTAGGTAGCATCAATGAGCAGTTCTTC
CASSEPLGSINEQFF